This T cell receptor beta chain was profiled in a study of T cells expressing NK-cell markers. Study context: The TCR beta repertoires originated in sorted CD3+CD56+NKG2C+, CD3+CD56+NKG2C- and CD3+CD56-NKG2C+ T cells. The eight sequenced donors comprised seven who were HCMV-seropositive and one who was seronegative. General study points: Dominant NKG2C+ clonotypes in roughly 6 donors made up 1.0-7.0% of CD8+ T cells. Clarity on HCMV specificity was lacking for the expanded NKG2C+ T cell clones.

TCRdb reanalyzed the 5' RACE reads and collapses them to one entry per CDR3 protein, without DNA. Its clone listing holds under 200,000 distinct CDR3 sequences. Regarding this clonotype: Its target is not known.

In germline, CDR1 is DFQATT, CDR2 SNEGSKA (reference sequence). CDR3 length equals 15 residues. The sequence was obtained from a woman aged 18 to 75 in good health. The specimen sequenced was blood T cells: a sorted CD56 or NKG2C T cell subset, CD4+ or CD8+ T cells, or bulk PBMC T cells (not recorded which). This chain uses TRBV20-1 with TRBJ1-6; TCRdb reports TRBD1, a call that lacks DNA to check it against. The CDR3 spells CSASPVGGGGSPLHF.